These 29 T cell receptor beta chains originate from one sample sequenced in a study of Ad26.COV2.S vaccination and SARS-CoV-2 variants (dated by TCRdb to 2020 to 2023). Receptor amplification or capture employed the immunoSEQ multiplex PCR assay. The clones in this table, taken by TCRdb from immuneACCESS, are in-frame only. Not every clone is retained; where verified, under half of the shortfall comes from an unresolved V gene, and the cause of the rest is unknown. For this sample the table gives approximately 410,000 clones, of which around 87% were detected only once. The top ten hold approximately 4% of the sample. The treatment or condition label, as the study defines it: 15 to 20 received Ad26.COV2.S at low or high dose, single or two shots; about 5 received placebo; per-sample allocation not given. Repertoires of vaccine and placebo recipients were sequenced from samples collected on day 63 after the first injection.

This specimen consisted of peripheral blood, obtained in a trial of Ad26.COV2.S vaccine versus placebo. These receptors all come from a person between 18 and 60 years old who received the Ad26.COV2.S COVID-19 vaccine or a placebo.

The genes are TRBV4-3 and TRBJ2-7; D gene ambiguous. There are 15 residues in the CDR3. Germline values: CDR1 LGHNA, CDR2 YSLEER. The V and J ends lost 0 bases and 3 bases respectively, with 12 bases between them. The DNA for the CDR3 is TGCGCCAGCAGCCAAGATCCTTACAGATACTACGAGCAGTACTTC. This gives the protein CASSQDPYRYYEQYF.

In regard to this clone: The sample holds other DNA sequences that translate to the same CDR3. V is TRBV7-3 and J is TRBJ1-1; the D is unclear. The CDR3 spans 13 residues. V lost 2 bases and J lost 1, with 5 bases in between. Germline V CDR1 and CDR2: SGHTA, FQGTGA. This chain's CDR3 is CASSLGSNTEAFF. DNA of the CDR3: TGTGCCAGCAGCTTAGGTTCGAACACTGAAGCTTTCTTT. Full variable domain (outside the CDR3, taken from reference TRBV7-3 and TRBJ1-1): GAGVSQTPSNKVTEKGKYVELRCDPISGHTALYWYRQSLGQGPEFLIYFQGTGAADDSGLPNDRFFAVRPEGSVSTLKIQRTERGDSAVYLCASSLGSNTEAFFGQGTRLTVV.

The J gene is TRBJ2-2, the V gene TRBV5-1; D is perhaps TRBD2 (5 bases). Germline V gives CDR1 SGHRS, CDR2 YFSETQ. The CDR3 extends over 14 amino acids. V was shortened by 2 bases and J by 5 bases, with 10 bases between the two germline ends. The CDR3 DNA is TGCGCCAGCAGCTTAACTGGACTTACCGGGGAGCTGTTTTTT. Translation: CASSLTGLTGELFF.

The chain couples TRBV19 to TRBJ2-2; D is unresolved. CDR3 length: 13 residues. The V gene lost 7 bases and the J gene lost 1 base, with 7 bases spanning the gap. In germline, CDR1 is LNHDA, CDR2 SQIVND (reference sequence). The CDR3 sequence: CASKLENTGELFF. CDR3 DNA sequence: TGTGCCAGTAAGCTGGAGAACACCGGGGAGCTGTTTTTT.

The V gene is TRBV4-3, the J gene TRBJ2-4; TRBD2 aligns across 11 bases. Trimming at V came to 1 base and at J to 9 bases, leaving 5 bases not matched to a gene. Germline CDR1 and CDR2: LGHNA and YSLEER. The CDR3 extends over 15 amino acids. The chain's CDR3 is CASSQGSGGDRIQYF. The CDR3 DNA follows: TGCGCCAGCAGCCAAGGTAGCGGGGGGGATCGCATTCAGTACTTC.

The chain uses TRBV3-1 (or the pseudogene TRBV3-2) and TRBJ2-2, with D perhaps matching TRBD2 (5 bases). CDR3 length equals 15 residues. Germline CDR1 reads LGHDT; CDR2 reads YNNKEL (reference sequence). V lost 0 bases to trimming and J lost 4 bases, with 9 bases between them. The CDR3: CASSQEGVGTGELFF. CDR3 DNA sequence: TGTGCCAGCAGCCAAGAGGGAGTTGGCACCGGGGAGCTGTTTTTT.

The chain employs TRBV28 and TRBJ2-7; D possibly corresponds to TRBD1 (6 bases). Trimming removed 6 bases from V and 2 bases from J, with 14 bases in between. The CDR3 is 14 residues long. Per germline, CDR1 MDHEN and CDR2 SYDVKM. This CDR3 is CASRGTGTTYEQYF. In DNA form, the CDR3 reads TGTGCCAGCAGGGGTACAGGGACAACCTACGAGCAGTACTTC.

The gene calls are TRBV5-1 and TRBJ2-3; 7 bases line up with TRBD1. With 0 bases clipped from V and 1 base from J, the junction kept 2 bases outside the gene matches. CDR1 and CDR2 from the germline V gene are SGHRS and YFSETQ. The CDR3 sequence is 15 residues long. CDR3 DNA sequence: TGCGCCAGCAGCTTGGACGGACAGGGCACAGATACGCAGTATTTT. Protein: CASSLDGQGTDTQYF.

This clone was recorded only once. The chain recombines TRBV6-2 or TRBV6-3 with TRBJ1-2; D not resolved. Per germline, CDR1 MNHEY and CDR2 SVGEGT. Trimming removed 4 bases from V and 2 bases from J, with 8 bases in between. This CDR3 has 13 amino acids. CDR3 loop: CASSWASNYGYTF. The CDR3, as DNA: TGTGCCAGCAGTTGGGCCAGCAACTATGGCTACACCTTC.

This rearrangement joins TRBV15 to TRBJ2-7, with D possibly TRBD2 on 5 matching bases. The germline V and J ends were trimmed by 0 bases and 2 bases, with 26 bases remaining between them. The CDR3 extends over 20 amino acids. Germline V CDR1 and CDR2: LNHNV, YYDKDF (reference sequence). The CDR3 loop is CATSRDLTPAYSDPPYEQYF. DNA of the CDR3: TGTGCCACCAGCAGAGATCTCACACCAGCCTATAGCGACCCTCCCTACGAGCAGTACTTC.

The chain employs TRBV7-2 and TRBJ1-6; the D gene is possibly TRBD1 (5 bases). CDR1 is SGHTA and CDR2 is FQGNSA in the germline V gene. The germline V and J ends were trimmed by 4 bases and 4 bases, with 11 bases remaining between them. This CDR3 contains 15 residues. CDR3 sequence (DNA): TGTGCCAGCAGCTCACAGGCGTCGTATAATTCACCCCTCCACTTT. Translated, it gives CASSSQASYNSPLHF.

The chain combines TRBV6-4 with TRBJ1-6; 7 nucleotides align to TRBD1. The ends lost 10 bases at V and 0 bases at J; junction bases unmatched: 21. The length of the CDR3 is 20 residues. Per germline, CDR1 MRHNA and CDR2 SNTAGT. DNA of the CDR3: TGTGCCAACCAACCCCCGCCTGGACAGGCAACAAGCTCCTATAATTCACCCCTCCACTTT. It codes for CANQPPPGQATSSYNSPLHF.

This sequence joins TRBV6-4 and TRBJ1-2; D remains ambiguous. The CDR3 length is 16 residues. The germline gives CDR1 MRHNA, CDR2 SNTAGT. V lost 0 bases and J lost 4, with 15 bases in between. The CDR3 loop reads CASSDSHPGESYGYTF. CDR3 bases: TGTGCCAGCAGTGACTCGCATCCAGGAGAGAGCTATGGCTACACCTTC.

This chain joins TRBV12-3 or TRBV12-4 and TRBJ2-3; unclear D gene. V dropped 9 bases and J dropped 3 bases, with 4 bases sitting between them. The CDR3 is 10 residues long. CDR3 nucleotides: TGTGCCAGTGGGACAGATACGCAGTATTTT. It codes for CASGTDTQYF.

The V gene is TRBV28, the J gene TRBJ2-3; D is unclear. CDR1 and CDR2 (germline): MDHEN, SYDVKM. The CDR3 runs to 16 residues. V was shortened by 2 bases and J by 1 base, with 13 bases between the two germline ends. The CDR3 region is CASSLRAARGTDTQYF. For the CDR3, the DNA is TGTGCCAGCAGTTTAAGGGCCGCACGGGGCACAGATACGCAGTATTTT. The entire variable domain, with the rest obtained from reference TRBV28 and TRBJ2-3, is as follows: DVKVTQSSRYLVKRTGEKVFLECVQDMDHENMFWYRQDPGLGLRLIYFSYDVKMKEKGDIPEGYSVSREKKERFSLILESASTNQTSMYLCASSLRAARGTDTQYFGPGTRLTVL.

The chain links TRBV9 to TRBJ1-3; possible D gene TRBD1, 6 bases. The CDR3 runs 17 residues. Per the germline V gene, CDR1 is SGDLS and CDR2 is YYNGEE. V gave up 0 bases and J gave up 4 bases, with 17 bases separating them. CDR3 residues: CASSVAPLGARGNTIYF. The CDR3 DNA reads as TGTGCCAGCAGCGTAGCCCCGTTGGGGGCGCGGGGAAACACCATATATTTT.

This rearrangement joins TRBV27 to TRBJ2-5; 12 positions match TRBD2. CDR3 length: 15 residues. J gave up 2 bases and V 3 bases, and 1 base lay outside the gene matches. Per germline, CDR1 MNHEY and CDR2 SMNVEV (reference sequence). The CDR3 loop is CASSFLAGGQETQYF. The CDR3 coding sequence is TGTGCCAGCAGTTTCCTAGCGGGGGGGCAAGAGACCCAGTACTTC.

The chain combines TRBV18 with TRBJ2-1; TRBD2 matches at 14 bases. V trimming: 3 bases; J trimming: 1 base; junction bases outside the gene matches: 5. Germline CDR1 is KGHSH and CDR2 is LQKENI. The CDR3 totals 18 residues. Here the CDR3 DNA reads TGTGCCAGCTCACCCGGGACTAGCGGGGGAAAATCCTACAATGAGCAGTTCTTC. This codes for CASSPGTSGGKSYNEQFF.

The chain joins TRBV7-2 to TRBJ2-5; no firm D call. V lost 1 base and J 0 bases, leaving 9 bases between the germline ends. CDR1 SGHTA and CDR2 FQGNSA come from the germline V gene. The CDR3 consists of 15 residues. CDR3 loop: CASSLVPSNQETQYF. The CDR3 DNA is TGTGCCAGCAGCTTAGTACCCAGTAACCAAGAGACCCAGTACTTC.

This chain joins TRBV28 and TRBJ1-2; TRBD1 matches at 7 bases. The junction had 6 bases not matched to a gene; V was cut back by 6 bases and J by 2 bases. Germline CDR1 MDHEN, CDR2 SYDVKM. The CDR3 length is 14 residues. The DNA of the CDR3 is TGTGCCAGCAGCCTACAGGGGATAAACTATGGCTACACCTTC. This sequence encodes CASSLQGINYGYTF.

The chain links TRBV28 to TRBJ2-3; 8 nucleotides match TRBD1. The length of the CDR3 is 15 residues. With 5 bases clipped from V and 2 bases from J, the junction kept 6 bases outside the gene matches. Germline V gene lookup returns CDR1 MDHEN and CDR2 SYDVKM. The CDR3 bases are TGTGCCAGCAGTCTCGGGACAGGCTACACAGATACGCAGTATTTT. It encodes CASSLGTGYTDTQYF.

This chain joins TRBV7-2 and TRBJ2-1; 10 bases agree with TRBD2. The CDR3 has 16 amino acids. The V segment lost 5 bases and the J segment 3 bases; nucleotides outside the gene matches: 7. The germline V gene encodes CDR1 SGHTA and CDR2 FQGNSA. The CDR3 nucleotides are TGTGCCAGCAGCCCTACAGAGCGGGGGGGCTACAATGAGCAGTTCTTC. It translates to CASSPTERGGYNEQFF.

About this clone: The same CDR3 arises from other DNA sequences in this sample as well. This sequence joins TRBV5-1 and TRBJ1-1; D remains ambiguous. V lost 0 bases and J lost 0, with 3 bases in between. Germline-derived CDR1 and CDR2 are SGHRS and YFSETQ. The CDR3 extends over 13 amino acids. DNA of the CDR3: TGCGCCAGCAGCTTGGACGTGAACACTGAAGCTTTCTTT. This encodes CASSLDVNTEAFF.

The chain combines TRBV7-3 with TRBJ2-2, with TRBD2 matching 7 bases. With 5 bases clipped from V and 6 bases from J, the junction kept 6 bases outside the gene matches. Germline CDR1 SGHTA, CDR2 FQGTGA. The CDR3 consists of 14 residues. The CDR3 region has the DNA TGTGCCAGCAGCGGAGGGAGGGGCCCCGGGGAGCTGTTTTTT. This sequence encodes CASSGGRGPGELFF.

The V and J genes are TRBV3-1 (or the pseudogene TRBV3-2) and TRBJ2-7; D gene ambiguous. Germline V gives CDR1 LGHDT, CDR2 YNNKEL (reference sequence). The CDR3 contains 15 residues. The V and J ends lost 1 base and 0 bases respectively, with 10 bases between them. The CDR3 DNA reads TGTGCCAGCAGCCAAGGGGCAGGCAACTCCTACGAGCAGTACTTC. Translated, it gives CASSQGAGNSYEQYF.

CDR3 nucleotides: TGTGCCAGCAGTAGACCGGGACAGGGGACTATTATGAACACTGAAGCTTTCTTT. Protein product: CASSRPGQGTIMNTEAFF. This chain joins TRBV6-2 or TRBV6-3 and TRBJ1-1; TRBD1 agrees at 10 bases. V lost 5 bases to trimming and J lost 0 bases; unmatched junction nucleotides: 12. This CDR3 has 18 amino acids. Germline V lookup: CDR1 MNHEY, CDR2 SVGEGT.

About this clone itself: Other nucleotide sequences in the sample specify the same CDR3. CDR3 in DNA: TGTGCCAGCAGCTTAGCGGGGGGTGGCTACACCTTC. This gives the protein CASSLAGGGYTF. V usage is TRBV7-9 and J usage is TRBJ1-2, with a tentative D call TRBD1 (5 bases). This CDR3 region has 12 residues. Trimming removed 0 bases at V and 7 bases at J, with 6 bases between. Germline V CDR1 and CDR2: SEHNR, FQNEAQ (reference sequence).

This chain uses TRBV6-2 or TRBV6-3 with TRBJ1-2; 9 bases are shared with TRBD1. V lost 6 bases and J lost 1; bases outside the gene matches: 6. Per germline, CDR1 MNHEY and CDR2 SVGEGT. CDR3 length: 15 residues. The CDR3 here is CASSRRDRDNYGYTF. CDR3 coding DNA: TGTGCCAGCAGCCGTCGGGACAGGGATAACTATGGCTACACCTTC.

This clone came up a few times. The genes are TRBV19 and TRBJ2-1; D is perhaps TRBD1 or TRBD2 (6 bases each). V was shortened by 11 bases and J by 7 bases, with 12 bases between the two germline ends. The CDR3 length is 11 residues. The germline gives CDR1 LNHDA, CDR2 SQIVND (reference sequence). CDR3 sequence: CALGGGNEQFF. Written as DNA, the CDR3 is TGTGCCCTAGGAGGGGGTAATGAGCAGTTCTTC.